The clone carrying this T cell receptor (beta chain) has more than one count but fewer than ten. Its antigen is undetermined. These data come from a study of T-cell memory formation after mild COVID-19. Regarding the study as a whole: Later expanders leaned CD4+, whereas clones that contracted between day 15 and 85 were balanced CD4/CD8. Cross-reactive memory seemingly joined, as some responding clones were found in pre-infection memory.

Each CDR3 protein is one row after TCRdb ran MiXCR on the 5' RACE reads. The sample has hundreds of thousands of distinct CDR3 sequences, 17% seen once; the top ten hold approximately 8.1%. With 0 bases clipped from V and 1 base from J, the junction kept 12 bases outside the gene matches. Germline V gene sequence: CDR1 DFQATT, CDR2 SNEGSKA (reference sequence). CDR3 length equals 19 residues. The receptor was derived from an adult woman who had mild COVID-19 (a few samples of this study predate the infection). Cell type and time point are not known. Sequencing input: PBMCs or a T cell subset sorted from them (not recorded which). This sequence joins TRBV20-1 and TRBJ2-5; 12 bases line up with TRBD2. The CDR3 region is CSARDIHQTSGGPQETQYF. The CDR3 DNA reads TGCAGTGCTAGAGATATACACCAGACTAGCGGGGGACCCCAAGAGACCCAGTACTTC.